These T cell receptor beta chains were read from a single sample in a study of blood T cell repertoires in COVID-19. Produced via immunoSEQ multiplex PCR; TCRdb's table is partial and in-frame only. The table has about 100,000 clones, around 88% seen once. Sequences were obtained from peripheral blood. Receptors originate from a human donor in a cohort sampled during active COVID-19. Each CDR3 is given with its conserved first and last residue. A D gene is named only where the DNA matches it firmly. Clone sizes are given selectively: once, few, many, or a class where the clone is expanded.

len	abundance	d_gene	v_gene	j_gene	CDR3nt	CDR3aa
16	.	TRBD2	TRBV9	TRBJ2-1	TGTGCCAGCAGCGTCCTAGCGGGAACCCTATACAATGAGCAGTTCTTC	CASSVLAGTLYNEQFF
15	.	.	TRBV5-6	TRBJ2-7	TGTGCCAGCAGCTTGATCTTGGAGGGGACCTACGAGCAGTACTTC	CASSLILEGTYEQYF
17	once	TRBD2	TRBV19	TRBJ2-7	TGTGCCAGTAGTATGTGGACTAGCGGGAGGGCCGCCTACGAGCAGTACTTC	CASSMWTSGRAAYEQYF
12	.	TRBD2	TRBV12-3/TRBV12-4	TRBJ2-1	TGTGCCAGCAGAGGGCTAGCGGATGAGCAGTTCTTC	CASRGLADEQFF
14	.	TRBD1	TRBV5-6	TRBJ1-5	TGTGCCAGCAGCAACGGACAGGGAAGTAAGCCCCAGCATTTT	CASSNGQGSKPQHF
15	.	.	TRBV4-1	TRBJ2-7	TGCGCCAGCAGCCTGGGCACGGACTATCGTTCCGAGCAGTACTTC	CASSLGTDYRSEQYF
17	.	.	TRBV15	TRBJ1-3	TGTGCCACCAGCAGAGGCCCCCACGCTATGTCTGGAAACACCATATATTTT	CATSRGPHAMSGNTIYF
14	.	TRBD1	TRBV10-3	TRBJ1-1	TGTGCCATCAGTGGTTCAGGGGGGAACACTGAAGCTTTCTTT	CAISGSGGNTEAFF
15	.	TRBD2	TRBV6-5	TRBJ2-2	TGTGCCAGCAGAGTTCGGGACTATCTCACCGGGGAGCTGTTTTTT	CASRVRDYLTGELFF
16	.	TRBD2	TRBV5-1	TRBJ2-1	TGCGCCAGCAGCTTGCTGGCGGGAGGAGGAGGCAATGAGCAGTTCTTC	CASSLLAGGGGNEQFF
15	.	.	TRBV25-1	TRBJ2-3	TGTGCCAGCAGTGCCGGGACTTTTAGCACAGATACGCAGTATTTT	CASSAGTFSTDTQYF
16	.	TRBD1	TRBV4-2	TRBJ1-4	TGTGCCAGCAGCCAAACCTCCGGGACAGAGAGTGGAAAACTGTTTTTT	CASSQTSGTESGKLFF
15	few	TRBD1	TRBV19	TRBJ2-1	TGTGCCACTCTCAAACGACAGGGGGCGTACAATGAGCAGTTCTTC	CATLKRQGAYNEQFF
17	.	.	TRBV6-1	TRBJ2-2	TGTGCCAGCAGTGAAGCCATAGGCGGAAGAGACACCGGGGAGCTGTTTTTT	CASSEAIGGRDTGELFF
14	.	.	TRBV28	TRBJ2-4	TGTGCCAGCAGCCTCATTGCGGGCCCAAACATTCAGTACTTC	CASSLIAGPNIQYF
15	.	TRBD2	TRBV11-2	TRBJ2-1	TGTGCCAGCAGACGTAGCGGGAGCCCCCACAATGAGCAGTTCTTC	CASRRSGSPHNEQFF
19	.	TRBD2	TRBV9	TRBJ2-5	TGTGCCAGCAGCGCCCCATCGGGACTAGCGGGAGGAGTCCAAGAGACCCAGTACTTC	CASSAPSGLAGGVQETQYF
14	.	.	TRBV28	TRBJ2-5	TGTGCCAGCAGTTTAAGGCGGGATTGGGAGACCCAGTACTTC	CASSLRRDWETQYF
15	.	.	TRBV6-5	TRBJ1-1	TGTGCCAGCAGAATAGAGTTCGACAACCGGAACGAAGCTTTCTTT	CASRIEFDNRNEAFF
16	.	TRBD1	TRBV28	TRBJ1-1	TGTGCCAGCAGCCGGACAGGGGGTTCTGTAAACACTGAAGCTTTCTTT	CASSRTGGSVNTEAFF
15	.	.	TRBV10-2	TRBJ2-5	TGCGCCAGCAGTGAGCGGTTAGGGAGGCAAGAGACCCAGTACTTC	CASSERLGRQETQYF
16	.	TRBD2	TRBV13	TRBJ2-1	TGTGCCAGCAGCTTAAGTACTAGCGGGAGGCCCAATGAGCAGTTCTTC	CASSLSTSGRPNEQFF
12	.	.	TRBV11-3	TRBJ2-2	TGTGCCAGCAGCAACTCGATTGGGGAGCTGTTTTTT	CASSNSIGELFF
14	once	TRBD2	TRBV7-2	TRBJ2-7	TGTGCCAGCAGCCCTAGGGGGGCTAGCGGGGAGCAGTACTTC	CASSPRGASGEQYF
18	.	TRBD1	TRBV27	TRBJ2-2	TGTGCCAGCAGTCCGTATCCGGGACAGGGTGGGAACACCGGGGAGCTGTTTTTT	CASSPYPGQGGNTGELFF
12	.	.	TRBV5-1	TRBJ1-2	TGCGCCAGCTCCCGGGACATCGGTGGCTACACCTTC	CASSRDIGGYTF
14	.	.	TRBV7-8	TRBJ2-5	TGTGCCAGCAGCCGAGACGGGCCAGGGGCGACCCAGTACTTC	CASSRDGPGATQYF
11	.	.	TRBV30	TRBJ1-2	TGTGCCTGGAGCGCTCTACGGGAGACCACCTTC	CAWSALRETTF
15	.	TRBD1	TRBV29-1	TRBJ2-2	TGCAGCGTCGAAAAACAGGGGGACTACACCGGGGAGCTGTTTTTT	CSVEKQGDYTGELFF
17	.	.	TRBV30	TRBJ1-6	TGTGCCTGGAGTGTGAGGGGGGACTACACCTCGAATTCACCCCTCCACTTT	CAWSVRGDYTSNSPLHF
13	.	.	TRBV27	TRBJ2-7	TGTGCCAGCAGACGCAGCGGTACCTACGAGCAGTACTTC	CASRRSGTYEQYF
12	.	.	TRBV6-2/TRBV6-3	TRBJ2-7	TGTGCCAGCAGTACGACTGCTGGCGAGCAGTACTTC	CASSTTAGEQYF
15	.	.	TRBV4-1	TRBJ2-2	TGCGCCAGCAGCCAAGGGACAGTGAACACCGGGGAGCTGTTTTTT	CASSQGTVNTGELFF
11	.	.	TRBV10-3	TRBJ2-3	TGTGCCACCGGGAGCACAGATACGCAGTATTTT	CATGSTDTQYF
15	.	TRBD2	TRBV7-9	TRBJ2-5	TGTGCCAGCAGCTTAGGAGCGGGAGTACAGGAGACCCAGTACTTC	CASSLGAGVQETQYF
15	.	.	TRBV6-6	TRBJ2-5	TGTGCCAGCCGCGGAATTGGGGGGGCTGGGGAGACCCAGTACTTC	CASRGIGGAGETQYF
13	.	TRBD2	TRBV2	TRBJ2-3	TGTGCCACCGGACTAGCGGGAGATGTTACGCAGTATTTT	CATGLAGDVTQYF
16	.	.	TRBV7-9	TRBJ2-5	TGTGCCAGCAGCTTAGGGGTCGGTCAGGGGTGGGAGACCCAGTACTTC	CASSLGVGQGWETQYF
15	.	TRBD1	TRBV6-4	TRBJ2-1	TGTGCCAGCAGCTCGGGACAGGTCGGTTACAATGAGCAGTTCTTC	CASSSGQVGYNEQFF
16	.	TRBD1	TRBV30	TRBJ1-5	TGTGCCTGGAGTGTCTGGGGACAGGGGAGCAATCAGCCCCAGCATTTT	CAWSVWGQGSNQPQHF
15	.	.	TRBV6-1	TRBJ1-5	TGTGCCAGCAGTGAAATTCATGGAGGCAATCAGCCCCAGCATTTT	CASSEIHGGNQPQHF
17	.	.	TRBV4-2	TRBJ2-5	TGTGCCAGCAGCCAAGATCGGGGGGCAGGGTTTGGAGAGACCCAGTACTTC	CASSQDRGAGFGETQYF
20	.	.	TRBV18	TRBJ2-3	TGTGCCAGCTCACCAAGGCCTAGAGGTCCCACATCACACATCACAGATACGCAGTATTTT	CASSPRPRGPTSHITDTQYF
14	few	TRBD1	TRBV7-3	TRBJ2-2	TGTGCCAGCAGCTTCCTGGACAGGACCGGGGAGCTGTTTTTT	CASSFLDRTGELFF
17	.	.	TRBV5-1	TRBJ1-2	TGCGCCAGCAGCCCGGGGGGCCGGGTAAAGTCCGGCTATGGCTACACCTTC	CASSPGGRVKSGYGYTF
13	.	.	TRBV19	TRBJ2-1	TGTGCCAGTAGTACTACCACCCGCAATGAGCAGTTCTTC	CASSTTTRNEQFF
17	.	TRBD1	TRBV6-1	TRBJ1-2	TGTGCCAGCAGTGGGATTCCGTCCCCCGGACAGGGAGGTGGCTACACCTTC	CASSGIPSPGQGGGYTF